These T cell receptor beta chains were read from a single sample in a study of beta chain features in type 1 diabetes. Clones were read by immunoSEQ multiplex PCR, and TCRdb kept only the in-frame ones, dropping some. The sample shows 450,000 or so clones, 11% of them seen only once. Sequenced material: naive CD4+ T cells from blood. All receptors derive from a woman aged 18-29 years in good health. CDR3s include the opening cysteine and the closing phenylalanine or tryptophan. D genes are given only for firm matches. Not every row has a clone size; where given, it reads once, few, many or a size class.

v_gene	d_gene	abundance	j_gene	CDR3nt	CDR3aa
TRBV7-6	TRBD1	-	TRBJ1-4	TGTGCCAGCAGCTCACAGGGGAGAGGGTCTAATGAAAAACTGTTTTTT	CASSSQGRGSNEKLFF
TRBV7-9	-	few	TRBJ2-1	TGTGCCAGCAGCATAAAGTCAGGATTGATCTCCTACAATGAGCAGTTCTTC	CASSIKSGLISYNEQFF
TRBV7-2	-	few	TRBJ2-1	TGTGCCAGCAGCGCGGGACTGGGGCTATATGAGCAGTTCTTC	CASSAGLGLYEQFF
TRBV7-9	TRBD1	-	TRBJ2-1	TGTGCCAGCAGCTTGGGGAGACAGGGATGGCACAATGAGCAGTTCTTC	CASSLGRQGWHNEQFF
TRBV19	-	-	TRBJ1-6	TGTGCCAGTACCCTGGGGAGGGGTCCTTCACCCCTCCACTTT	CASTLGRGPSPLHF
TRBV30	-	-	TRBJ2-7	TGTGCCTCAAATTTACAAGAGGAGATTAAGCAGTACTTC	CASNLQEEIKQYF
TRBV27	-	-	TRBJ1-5	TGTGCCAGCAGTCCATATTGGGAACTGAGCAATCAGCCCCAGCATTTT	CASSPYWELSNQPQHF
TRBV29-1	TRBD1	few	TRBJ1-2	TGCAGCGTTGTGCTGGGGACAGCTAACTATGGCTACACCTTC	CSVVLGTANYGYTF
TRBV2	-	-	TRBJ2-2	TGTGCCAGCAGTGAACAGGGAAGCGGGGAGCTGTTTTTT	CASSEQGSGELFF
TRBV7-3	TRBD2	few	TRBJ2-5	TGTGCCAGCAGCCGAGGACTAGCGGGGCTGGGGGAGACCCAGTACTTC	CASSRGLAGLGETQYF
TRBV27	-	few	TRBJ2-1	TGTGCCAGCAGTTTTCGCTACAATGAGCAGTTCTTC	CASSFRYNEQFF
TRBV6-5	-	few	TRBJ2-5	TGTGCCAGCAGTCCCCTCGGGGGGACCCAGTACTTC	CASSPLGGTQYF
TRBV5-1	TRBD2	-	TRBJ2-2	TGCGCCAGCTCCCGGGGGGACACCGGGGAGCTGTTTTTT	CASSRGDTGELFF
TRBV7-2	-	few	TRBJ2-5	TGTGCCAGCAGCCCAGTTCGGCAGGCAGAGACCCAGTACTTC	CASSPVRQAETQYF
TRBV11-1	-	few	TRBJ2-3	TGTGCCAGCAGCTTGAGTCAGGGAGGAGATACGCAGTATTTT	CASSLSQGGDTQYF
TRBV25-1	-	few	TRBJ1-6	TGTGCCAGCAGCGGGACGGAATCACCCCTCCACTTT	CASSGTESPLHF
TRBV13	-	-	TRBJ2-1	TGTGCCAGCAGCTTACGGACGAGAGGTGAGCAGTTCTTC	CASSLRTRGEQFF
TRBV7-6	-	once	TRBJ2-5	TGTGCCAGCAGCTTAGCGCTAGTCCAAGAGACCCAGTACTTC	CASSLALVQETQYF
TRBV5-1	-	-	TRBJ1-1	TGCGCCAGCAGCTTGGGATTTCGGGGATTGTCTGAAGCTTTCTTT	CASSLGFRGLSEAFF
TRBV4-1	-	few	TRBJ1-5	TGCGCCAGCAGCCAAACTGGGGTAGGCGGCAATCAGCCCCAGCATTTT	CASSQTGVGGNQPQHF
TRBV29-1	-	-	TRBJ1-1	TGCAGCTCCCCGGACAGCGGACTTTCCACTGAAGCTTTCTTT	CSSPDSGLSTEAFF
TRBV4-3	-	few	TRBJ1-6	TGCGCCAGCAGCCAAGAGGGACGGGTAAAATCACCCCTCCACTTT	CASSQEGRVKSPLHF
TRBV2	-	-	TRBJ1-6	TGTGCCAGCAGTGTTATGGGGGATTCACCCCTCCACTTT	CASSVMGDSPLHF
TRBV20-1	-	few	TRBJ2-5	TGCAGTGCTTCATCTCTGGAGACCCAGTACTTC	CSASSLETQYF
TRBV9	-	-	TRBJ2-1	TGTGCCAGCAGCCCCTTCGGTGGGGAGCCCTACAATGAGCAGTTCTTC	CASSPFGGEPYNEQFF
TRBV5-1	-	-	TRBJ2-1	TGCGCCAGCAGCTTGGTTCAGGGGGGCAATGAGCAGTTCTTC	CASSLVQGGNEQFF
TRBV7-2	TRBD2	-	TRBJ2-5	TGTGCCAGCAGCCGAGGACTAGCGGGGGGCGAAGAGACCCAGTACTTC	CASSRGLAGGEETQYF
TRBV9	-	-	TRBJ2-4	TGTGCCAGCAGCGCCCCCAACTCAACAGGGTTGGGGCTAGCCAAAAACATTCAGTACTTC	CASSAPNSTGLGLAKNIQYF
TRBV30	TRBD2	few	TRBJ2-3	TGTGCCTGGAACGGCGGGACTAGTACAGATACGCAGTATTTT	CAWNGGTSTDTQYF
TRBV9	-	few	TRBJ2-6	TGTGCCAGCAGCGTAGCTGGAGGGGCTGGGGCCAACGTCCTGACTTTC	CASSVAGGAGANVLTF
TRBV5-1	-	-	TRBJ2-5	TGCGCCAGCAGCCCCCAGGCCCAAGAGACCCAGTACTTC	CASSPQAQETQYF
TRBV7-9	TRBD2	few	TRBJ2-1	TGTGCCAGCAGGGACCGGACTAGGACCTACAATGAGCAGTTCTTC	CASRDRTRTYNEQFF
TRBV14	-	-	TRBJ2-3	TGTGCCAGCAGCCAAGGTTGGACAACTACGCAGTATTTT	CASSQGWTTTQYF
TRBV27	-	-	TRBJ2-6	TGTGCCAGCAGTTTACGTAGCTCTGGGGCCAACGTCCTGACTTTC	CASSLRSSGANVLTF
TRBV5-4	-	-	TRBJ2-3	TGTGCCAGTTCGACCCCAGGGAACACAGATACGCAGTATTTT	CASSTPGNTDTQYF
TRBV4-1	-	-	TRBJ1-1	TGCGCCAGCAGGCACCCGGGTAGGACTGAAGCTTTCTTT	CASRHPGRTEAFF
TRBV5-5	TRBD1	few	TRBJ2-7	TGTGCCAGCAGCCCGGACAGGGGCGACCGTCGGCAGTACTTC	CASSPDRGDRRQYF
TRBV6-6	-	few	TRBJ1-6	TGTGCCAGCAGAGGGCAGGCCCGGTCACCCCTCCACTTT	CASRGQARSPLHF
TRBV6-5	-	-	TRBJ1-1	TGTGCCAGCAGTTACAGGCTGAACACTGAAGCTTTCTTT	CASSYRLNTEAFF
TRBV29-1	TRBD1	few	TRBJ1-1	TGCAGCGTCAGGGGGCAGATCTTTGAAGCTTTCTTT	CSVRGQIFEAFF
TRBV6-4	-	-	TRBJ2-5	TGTGCCAGCAGCCGTGAGGCTTGGGAGACCCAGTACTTC	CASSREAWETQYF
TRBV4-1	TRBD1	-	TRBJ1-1	TGCGCCAGCAGCCAAGTCGGACAGGGAAGACCCCTGCACACTGAAGCTTTCTTT	CASSQVGQGRPLHTEAFF